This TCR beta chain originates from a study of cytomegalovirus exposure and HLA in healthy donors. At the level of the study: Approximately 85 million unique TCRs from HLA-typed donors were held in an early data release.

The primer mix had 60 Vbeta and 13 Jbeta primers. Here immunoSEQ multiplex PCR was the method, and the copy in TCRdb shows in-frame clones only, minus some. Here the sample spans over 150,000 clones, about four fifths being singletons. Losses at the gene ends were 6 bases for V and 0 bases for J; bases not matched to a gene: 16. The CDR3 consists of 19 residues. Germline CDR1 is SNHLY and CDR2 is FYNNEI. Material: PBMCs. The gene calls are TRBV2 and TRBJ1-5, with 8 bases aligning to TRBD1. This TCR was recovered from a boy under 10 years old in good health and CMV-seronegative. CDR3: CASRLLPGQDLYSNQPQHF. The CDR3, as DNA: TGTGCCAGCAGATTATTACCGGGACAGGACCTATATAGCAATCAGCCCCAGCATTTT. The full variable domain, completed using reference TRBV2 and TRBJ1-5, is EPEVTQTPSHQVTQMGQEVILRCVPISNHLYFYWYRQILGQKVEFLVSFYNNEISEKSEIFDDQFSVERPDGSNFTLKIRSTKLEDSAMYFCASRLLPGQDLYSNQPQHFGDGTRLSIL.